The clone carrying this TCR beta chain was counted at least ten times. This sample stems from a study of regulatory T cells in long-lasting Graves disease. Arm-PCR with iRepertoire HTBI primers amplified the CDR3 regions for these TCR beta libraries. MiXCR, run by TCRdb on the multiplex PCR reads, gives a single entry per CDR3 protein. Of roughly 430,000 distinct CDR3 sequences listed, 15% to 20% are singletons. Germline CDR1 is LGHDT and CDR2 is YNNKEL (reference sequence). This CDR3 is built from 15 residues. V lost 4 bases and J lost 2; bases outside the gene matches: 8. Time point here: newly diagnosed GD, antithyroid drugs for less than 3 months. The TCR library was made from RNA that had been extracted from PBMCs in TRIzol. The sample also formed part of further work on T cells in Graves' hyperthyroidism and ophthalmopathy.

Specimen: peripheral blood mononuclear cells (PBMCs), collected at new diagnosis, from a patient treated with antithyroid drugs. The V call is TRBV3-1, the J call TRBJ2-7, with TRBD2 matching 7 bases. The source is a woman aged 30 to 39 with Graves disease. The chain's CDR3 is CASSPPGLPAYEQYF. For the CDR3, the DNA is TGTGCCAGCAGCCCCCCGGGACTACCAGCCTACGAGCAGTACTTC.